This TCR beta chain was sequenced for a study of graft-versus-host responses after intestinal transplantation. Overall study: Induction with anti-thymocyte globulin, then tacrolimus and steroids for about 3 years, was given to all recipients.

Trimming removed 4 bases at V and 3 bases at J, with 10 bases between. This CDR3 is 12 amino acids long. The germline V gene encodes CDR1 GTSNPN and CDR2 SVGIG (reference sequence). Study-wide findings and caveats: Declines in HvG clones occurring early post-transplant were associated with peak circulating GvH clone levels. Researchers found GvH clones in recipient marrow, and some showed up first in ileum or blood.

The assay was immunoSEQ multiplex PCR, and TCRdb's table has in-frame clones only and misses some. The sample comprises about 69,000 clones, over 85% of which are singletons, and about 6.9% rests with the top ten. Details on this clone: Its antigen is undetermined.

The specimen comprised bone marrow, sampled 734 days after intestinal transplantation. The sequence derives from a human patient who received an intestinal transplant, so some T cells may come from the graft donor. This chain uses TRBV30 with TRBJ2-7; D tentatively reads TRBD1 or TRBD2 (5 bases each). The CDR3 sequence: CAWKGENYEQYF. Written as DNA, the CDR3 is TGTGCCTGGAAAGGGGAGAACTACGAGCAGTACTTC.